This is a list of T cell receptor beta chains from one sample in a study of Ad26.COV2.S vaccination and SARS-CoV-2 variants. Profiled with immunoSEQ multiplex PCR; TCRdb holds only in-frame clones, not every one. The table lists roughly 390,000 clones, about 85% of them singletons. This sample comprised peripheral blood, obtained in a trial of Ad26.COV2.S vaccine versus placebo. These receptors all stem from a person aged 18 to 65 who received the Ad26.COV2.S COVID-19 vaccine or a placebo. The CDR3 runs from the conserved cysteine through the conserved F or W. Fields, in order: D gene, J gene, clone size, V gene, CDR3 DNA, CDR3 protein. D genes are given only for firm matches. The size entry is marked missing in some rows and otherwise reads once, few, many or a size class.

NA | TRBJ1-4 | NA | TRBV12-3/TRBV12-4 | TGTGCCAGCAGTTTAGACAGTAATGAAAAACTGTTTTTT | CASSLDSNEKLFF
NA | TRBJ1-2 | NA | TRBV7-9 | TGTGCCAGCAGCTTCAGTTCAGGGTTTGGCTACACCTTC | CASSFSSGFGYTF
NA | TRBJ2-7 | NA | TRBV3-1/TRBV3-2 | TGTGCCAGCAGTTTAAATATGGACGGATACGAGCAGTACTTC | CASSLNMDGYEQYF
TRBD1 | TRBJ1-5 | NA | TRBV19 | TGTGCCAGTATCTCGGGACAGCGAAGCAATCAGCCCCAGCATTTT | CASISGQRSNQPQHF
NA | TRBJ1-5 | NA | TRBV21-1 | TGTGCCAGCAGCCGACAGGCTCATAGCAATCAGCCCCAGCATTTT | CASSRQAHSNQPQHF
TRBD1 | TRBJ2-1 | NA | TRBV6-2/TRBV6-3 | TGTGCCAGCAGTACGGACAGGGGCAATGAGCAGTTCTTC | CASSTDRGNEQFF
NA | TRBJ1-3 | NA | TRBV9 | TGTGCCAGCAGCGCGGACCCGAGCTCTGGAAACACCATATATTTT | CASSADPSSGNTIYF
NA | TRBJ2-7 | NA | TRBV15 | TGTGCCACCAGCAGGTCCGGGACTTCAAACGAGCAGTACTTC | CATSRSGTSNEQYF
NA | TRBJ2-5 | NA | TRBV4-3 | TGCGCCAGCAGCCAAGAGGGCGCGCTAGCGGAGACCCAGTACTTC | CASSQEGALAETQYF
TRBD1 | TRBJ2-3 | NA | TRBV2 | TGTGCCAGCAGTAGACGCGAGGGGGCGGATACGCAGTATTTT | CASSRREGADTQYF
NA | TRBJ1-1 | once | TRBV19 | TGTGCCAGTAGTATATCCCTGAACACTGAAGCTTTCTTT | CASSISLNTEAFF
NA | TRBJ2-1 | NA | TRBV7-9 | TGTGCCAGCAGCCGGGGGGCGGGGACTTACAATGAGCAGTTCTTC | CASSRGAGTYNEQFF
TRBD1 | TRBJ2-1 | once | TRBV5-1 | TGCGCCAGCAGCTTGGACAGGGGGCGCAATGAGCAGTTCTTC | CASSLDRGRNEQFF
NA | TRBJ1-4 | NA | TRBV1 | TGCACCAGCAGGTTGAAAGGCAGGGGGAATGAAAAACTGTTTTTT | CTSRLKGRGNEKLFF
TRBD1 | TRBJ2-7 | NA | TRBV6-5 | TGTGCCAGCAGGCCTCAGGGGGACCACGAGCAGTACTTC | CASRPQGDHEQYF
TRBD1 | TRBJ1-3 | NA | TRBV25-1 | TGTGCCAGCAGTGATGACCGGGACAGGGCTGGAAACACCATATATTTT | CASSDDRDRAGNTIYF
NA | TRBJ1-1 | NA | TRBV4-2 | TGTGCCAGCAGCCAAGTCGGACAGTTGAACACTGAAGCTTTCTTT | CASSQVGQLNTEAFF
NA | TRBJ1-3 | once | TRBV11-2 | TGTGCCAGCAGCCACCTAAACCTTGGAGACACCATATATTTT | CASSHLNLGDTIYF
TRBD2 | TRBJ2-3 | NA | TRBV5-1 | TGCGCCAGCAGCTTGGAACGTGGGGTGCTAGCGGGGGGAACAGATACGCAGTATTTT | CASSLERGVLAGGTDTQYF
NA | TRBJ1-5 | NA | TRBV4-1 | TGCGCCAGCAGCCAAGGGGGATCCAGAGGTCAGCCCCAGCATTTT | CASSQGGSRGQPQHF
NA | TRBJ1-2 | NA | TRBV7-9 | TGTGCCAGCAGCCAACCGCCATTCGGGGGCTACACCTTC | CASSQPPFGGYTF
NA | TRBJ1-2 | once | TRBV12-3/TRBV12-4 | TGTGCCAGCAGTCCAGGGCCTTATGGCTACACCTTC | CASSPGPYGYTF
NA | TRBJ2-2 | NA | TRBV7-9 | TGTGCCAGCAGCTTAGGCCGGGACTCCATAACCGGGGAGCTGTTTTTT | CASSLGRDSITGELFF
NA | TRBJ1-1 | NA | TRBV11-3 | TGTGCCAGCAGCTTCTCCGTCAACACTGAAGCTTTCTTT | CASSFSVNTEAFF
NA | TRBJ2-5 | NA | TRBV5-1 | TGCGCCAGCAGCTGGTCCCAAGAGACCCAGTACTTC | CASSWSQETQYF
NA | TRBJ2-7 | NA | TRBV6-5 | TGTGCCAGCAACCAAGAAGGAGACGAGCAGTACTTC | CASNQEGDEQYF
NA | TRBJ1-3 | NA | TRBV9 | TGTGCCAGCAGCGTAGAGGAGGACTCTGGAAACACCATATATTTT | CASSVEEDSGNTIYF
NA | TRBJ2-2 | few | TRBV19 | TGTGCCAGTAGGTTAGCCGGGGAGCTGTTTTTT | CASRLAGELFF
NA | TRBJ2-7 | NA | TRBV11-2 | TGTGCCAGCAGCCCCCCTAGTTGGTGGGGAAAGATTACCTACGAGCAGTACTTC | CASSPPSWWGKITYEQYF
NA | TRBJ1-2 | NA | TRBV2 | TGTGCCAGCAGTGAATCAGGCCCAGCTAACTATGGCTACACCTTC | CASSESGPANYGYTF
TRBD1 | TRBJ1-2 | NA | TRBV12-3/TRBV12-4 | TGTGCCAGCAGCAGCAGGGGGCAGGGCTACACCTTC | CASSSRGQGYTF
NA | TRBJ1-4 | NA | TRBV7-2 | TGTGCCAGCAGCTTACCACAGGGACCTAATGAAAAACTGTTTTTT | CASSLPQGPNEKLFF
TRBD2 | TRBJ2-3 | NA | TRBV7-2 | TGTGCCAGCAGCCTAGCGGGGGGGGCGGATACGCAGTATTTT | CASSLAGGADTQYF
TRBD1 | TRBJ2-2 | NA | TRBV19 | TGTGCCAGTAGTTTCAGACAGGGGAACACCGGGGAGCTGTTTTTT | CASSFRQGNTGELFF
NA | TRBJ1-6 | few | TRBV6-5 | TGTGCCAGCAGTTGGGGAAGCTCCTATAATTCACCCCTCCACTTT | CASSWGSSYNSPLHF
NA | TRBJ1-2 | NA | TRBV27 | TGTGCCAGCAGACAGATCGGGGGAGATAACTATGGCTACACCTTC | CASRQIGGDNYGYTF
NA | TRBJ2-2 | NA | TRBV9 | TGTGCCAGCAGCGTAGGATCAGGGAGTGCGGCCGGGGAGCTGTTTTTT | CASSVGSGSAAGELFF
NA | TRBJ1-2 | NA | TRBV10-3 | TGTGCCATCAGCCCGGGGGTGGACTATGGCTACACCTTC | CAISPGVDYGYTF
TRBD1 | TRBJ2-7 | NA | TRBV4-3 | TGCGCCAGCAGCCAACTCTATGCCGGGACAGGATCCTACGAGCAGTACTTC | CASSQLYAGTGSYEQYF
NA | TRBJ1-1 | once | TRBV5-1 | TGCGCCAGCAGCCCACAGGGTATTGACACTGAAGCTTTCTTT | CASSPQGIDTEAFF
NA | TRBJ2-1 | NA | TRBV11-2 | TGTGCCAGCAGCTTAGCGGGATCCAGTAAAGGGAATGAGCAGTTCTTC | CASSLAGSSKGNEQFF
NA | TRBJ1-3 | NA | TRBV5-6 | TGTGCCAGCAGCTTGGGAACCGGAAACACCATATATTTT | CASSLGTGNTIYF
TRBD2 | TRBJ2-5 | NA | TRBV11-2 | TGTGCCAGCAGCGGGACAGCGGGGGGCGGGGAGACCCAGTACTTC | CASSGTAGGGETQYF
NA | TRBJ1-1 | NA | TRBV7-9 | TGTGCCAGCAGCTTAGGTGTCATACCGGCTTTCTTT | CASSLGVIPAFF
TRBD1 | TRBJ2-2 | once | TRBV5-1 | TGCGCCAGCAGCTCAGACAGGGCGGTGGGCGACGGGGAGCTGTTTTTT | CASSSDRAVGDGELFF
TRBD1 | TRBJ1-5 | few | TRBV7-2 | TGTGCCAGCAAAGACGGGACAGGGAATCAGCCCCAGCATTTT | CASKDGTGNQPQHF
TRBD1 | TRBJ1-4 | NA | TRBV9 | TGTGCCAGCAGCCCCAGAGGGGGGACAGGAGTTTCAGCTAATGAAAAACTGTTTTTT | CASSPRGGTGVSANEKLFF